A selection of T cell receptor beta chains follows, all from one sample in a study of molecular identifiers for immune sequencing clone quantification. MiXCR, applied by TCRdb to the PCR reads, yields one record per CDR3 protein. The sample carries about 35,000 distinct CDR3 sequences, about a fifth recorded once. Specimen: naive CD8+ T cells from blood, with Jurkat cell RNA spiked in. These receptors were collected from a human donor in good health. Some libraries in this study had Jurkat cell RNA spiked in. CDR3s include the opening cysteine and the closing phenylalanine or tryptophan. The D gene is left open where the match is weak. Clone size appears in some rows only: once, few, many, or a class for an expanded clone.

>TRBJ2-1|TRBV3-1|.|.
CASSPSQWGLKVFSSYNEQFF
TGTGCCAGCAGTCCAAGTCAATGGGGGCTTAAGGTTTTTAGCTCCTACAATGAGCAGTTCTTC
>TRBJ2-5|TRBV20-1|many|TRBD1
CRPGTGSQETQYF
TGCAGGCCGGGGACAGGATCCCAAGAGACCCAGTACTTC
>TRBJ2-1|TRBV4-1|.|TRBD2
CASSVTGLAGGPSYAKYNEQFF
TGCGCCAGCAGCGTAACGGGACTAGCGGGGGGGCCATCCTATGCCAAATACAATGAGCAGTTCTTC
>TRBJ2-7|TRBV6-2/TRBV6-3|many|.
CASNGLAHSYEQYF
TGTGCCAGCAATGGCCTAGCCCACTCCTACGAGCAGTACTTC
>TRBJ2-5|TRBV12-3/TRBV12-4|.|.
CASSPWDGRETQYF
TGTGCCAGCAGTCCCTGGGACGGCAGAGAGACCCAGTACTTC
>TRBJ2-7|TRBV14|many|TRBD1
CASSQRGTGISYEQYF
TGTGCCAGCAGCCAACGAGGGACAGGCATTTCCTACGAGCAGTACTTC
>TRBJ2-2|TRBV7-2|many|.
CASSSGGPPGLKTGELFF
TGTGCCAGCAGCTCAGGAGGGCCCCCGGGACTGAAAACCGGGGAGCTGTTTTTT
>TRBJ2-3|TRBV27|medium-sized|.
CASAGDNHSTDTQYF
TGTGCCAGCGCTGGGGACAACCACTCCACAGATACGCAGTATTTT
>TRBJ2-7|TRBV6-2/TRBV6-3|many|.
CASTMTAPAAYPVYEQYF
TGTGCCAGCACCATGACAGCTCCGGCGGCCTACCCCGTCTACGAGCAGTACTTC
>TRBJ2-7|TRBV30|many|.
CAWSPGGSYEQYF
TGTGCCTGGAGTCCGGGCGGTTCCTACGAGCAGTACTTC
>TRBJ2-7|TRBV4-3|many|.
CASSQDARTYEQYF
TGCGCCAGCAGCCAAGATGCCAGGACGTACGAGCAGTACTTC
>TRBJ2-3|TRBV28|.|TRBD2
CASGLAFVGTSGTDTQYF
TGTGCCAGCGGTTTAGCTTTCGTCGGGACTAGCGGGACAGATACGCAGTATTTT
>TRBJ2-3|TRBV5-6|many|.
CASSSDGSSTDTQYF
TGTGCCAGCAGCTCCGATGGATCTAGCACAGATACGCAGTATTTT
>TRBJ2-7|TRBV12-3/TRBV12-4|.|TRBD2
CASSPTSGGSSYEQYF
TGTGCCAGCAGTCCGACTAGCGGGGGAAGCTCCTACGAGCAGTACTTC
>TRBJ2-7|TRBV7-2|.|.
CASTAEAYEQYF
TGTGCCAGCACCGCGGAGGCCTACGAGCAGTACTTC
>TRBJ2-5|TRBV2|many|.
CASSEVLGERSKETQYF
TGTGCCAGCAGTGAAGTTCTAGGGGAAAGGAGCAAAGAGACCCAGTACTTC
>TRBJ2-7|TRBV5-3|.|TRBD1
CATKDRDSYEQYF
TGTGCCACCAAGGACAGGGATTCCTACGAGCAGTACTTC
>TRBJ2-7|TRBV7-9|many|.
CASSLYGGEQYF
TGTGCCAGCAGCCTGTATGGGGGCGAGCAGTACTTC
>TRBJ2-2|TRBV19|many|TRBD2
CASTPTSGRYTGELFF
TGTGCCAGTACCCCGACTAGCGGGAGATACACCGGGGAGCTGTTTTTT
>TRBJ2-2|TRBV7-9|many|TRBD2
CASSQRAGTSVAGELFF
TGTGCCAGCAGCCAACGCGCCGGGACTAGCGTCGCCGGGGAGCTGTTTTTT
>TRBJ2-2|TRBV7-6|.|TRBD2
CASSLSGRAGELFF
TGTGCCAGCAGCTTATCCGGGAGGGCCGGGGAGCTGTTTTTT
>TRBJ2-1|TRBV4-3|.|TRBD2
CASSTRLAGVYNEQLF
TGCGCCAGCAGCACGAGACTAGCGGGAGTATACAATGAGCAGCTCTTC